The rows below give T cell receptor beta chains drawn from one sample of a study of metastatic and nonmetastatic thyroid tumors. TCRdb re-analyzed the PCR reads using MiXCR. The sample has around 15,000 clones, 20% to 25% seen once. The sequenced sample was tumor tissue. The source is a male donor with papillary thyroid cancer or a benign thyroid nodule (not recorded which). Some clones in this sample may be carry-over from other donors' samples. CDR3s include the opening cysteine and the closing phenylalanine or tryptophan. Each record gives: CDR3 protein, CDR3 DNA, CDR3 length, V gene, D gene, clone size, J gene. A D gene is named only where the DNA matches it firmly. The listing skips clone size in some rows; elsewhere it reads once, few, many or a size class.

CDR3 protein: CASSDQQGTYNEQFF
CDR3 DNA: TGTGCCAGCAGTGATCAACAGGGAACCTACAATGAGCAGTTCTTC
CDR3 length: 15
V gene: TRBV2
D gene: -
clone size: -
J gene: TRBJ2-1

CDR3 protein: CASRDGFTGELFF
CDR3 DNA: TGTGCCAGCAGAGACGGATTCACCGGGGAGCTGTTTTTT
CDR3 length: 13
V gene: TRBV6-1
D gene: -
clone size: medium-sized
J gene: TRBJ2-2

CDR3 protein: CASSLPESQETQYF
CDR3 DNA: TGTGCCAGCAGTTTGCCAGAAAGTCAAGAGACCCAGTACTTC
CDR3 length: 14
V gene: TRBV12-3/TRBV12-4
D gene: -
clone size: many
J gene: TRBJ2-5

CDR3 protein: CASHGTSSDEQYF
CDR3 DNA: TGTGCCAGCCACGGGACAAGCTCCGACGAGCAGTACTTC
CDR3 length: 13
V gene: TRBV27
D gene: -
clone size: many
J gene: TRBJ2-7

CDR3 protein: CASSFAAGGYEQYF
CDR3 DNA: TGTGCCAGCAGTTTCGCCGCTGGGGGGTACGAGCAGTACTTC
CDR3 length: 14
V gene: TRBV28
D gene: -
clone size: few
J gene: TRBJ2-7

CDR3 protein: CASSADVTGCTEAFF
CDR3 DNA: TGTGCCAGCAGTGCCGATGTGACAGGGTGCACTGAAGCTTTCTTT
CDR3 length: 15
V gene: TRBV2
D gene: TRBD1
clone size: few
J gene: TRBJ1-1

CDR3 protein: CASSQAHDTQYF
CDR3 DNA: TGTGCCAGCAGCCAGGCCCATGATACGCAGTATTTT
CDR3 length: 12
V gene: TRBV4-2
D gene: -
clone size: -
J gene: TRBJ2-3

CDR3 protein: CASSLTLAGGQNEQFF
CDR3 DNA: TGTGCCAGCAGCTTAACCCTAGCGGGGGGGCAAAATGAGCAGTTCTTC
CDR3 length: 16
V gene: TRBV7-8
D gene: TRBD2
clone size: -
J gene: TRBJ2-1

CDR3 protein: CASCAGAGDEQFF
CDR3 DNA: TGTGCCAGCTGTGCGGGAGCAGGCGATGAGCAGTTCTTC
CDR3 length: 13
V gene: TRBV7-8
D gene: TRBD2
clone size: many
J gene: TRBJ2-1

CDR3 protein: CASSPAGLNTEAFF
CDR3 DNA: TGTGCCAGTAGCCCGGCGGGTTTAAACACTGAAGCTTTCTTT
CDR3 length: 14
V gene: TRBV19
D gene: -
clone size: many
J gene: TRBJ1-1

CDR3 protein: CASSKDRGLTGELFF
CDR3 DNA: TGTGCCAGCAGTAAAGACAGGGGGCTCACCGGGGAGCTGTTTTTT
CDR3 length: 15
V gene: TRBV27
D gene: TRBD1
clone size: -
J gene: TRBJ2-2

CDR3 protein: CASSLGRVGFEQYF
CDR3 DNA: TGTGCCAGCAGTTTAGGACGGGTAGGGTTCGAGCAGTACTTC
CDR3 length: 14
V gene: TRBV28
D gene: -
clone size: -
J gene: TRBJ2-7

CDR3 protein: CASSEALRWGVEQYF
CDR3 DNA: TGTGCCAGCAGTGAAGCGCTTCGGTGGGGCGTGGAGCAGTACTTC
CDR3 length: 15
V gene: TRBV7-8
D gene: -
clone size: -
J gene: TRBJ2-7

CDR3 protein: CASTSGDSSYNEQFF
CDR3 DNA: TGTGCCAGCACCTCCGGGGATAGCTCCTACAATGAGCAGTTCTTC
CDR3 length: 15
V gene: TRBV13
D gene: -
clone size: many
J gene: TRBJ2-1

CDR3 protein: CASSVPPGQTYDQYF
CDR3 DNA: TGTGCCAGCAGTGTCCCCCCGGGACAGACCTACGATCAGTACTTC
CDR3 length: 15
V gene: TRBV6-1
D gene: TRBD1
clone size: -
J gene: TRBJ2-7

CDR3 protein: CASSPLNLLNTEAFF
CDR3 DNA: TGTGCCAGCAGCCCGCTAAATCTCCTGAACACTGAAGCTTTCTTT
CDR3 length: 15
V gene: TRBV4-2
D gene: -
clone size: many
J gene: TRBJ1-1

CDR3 protein: CASSESPSSGNTMYF
CDR3 DNA: TGTGCCAGCAGTGAGTCGCCGAGCTCTGGAAACACCATGTATTTT
CDR3 length: 15
V gene: TRBV6-1
D gene: -
clone size: few
J gene: TRBJ1-3

CDR3 protein: CASSEELAGGSTDTQYF
CDR3 DNA: TGTGCCAGCAGTGAAGAGCTAGCGGGAGGGAGCACAGATACGCAGTATTTT
CDR3 length: 17
V gene: TRBV6-1
D gene: TRBD2
clone size: -
J gene: TRBJ2-3

CDR3 protein: CASSLRWGGSYNEQFF
CDR3 DNA: TGCGCCAGCAGCTTGCGCTGGGGGGGCTCTTACAATGAGCAGTTCTTC
CDR3 length: 16
V gene: TRBV5-1
D gene: -
clone size: -
J gene: TRBJ2-1

CDR3 protein: CASSGHLSYEQYF
CDR3 DNA: TGTGCCAGCAGCGGACACCTATCCTACGAGCAGTACTTC
CDR3 length: 13
V gene: TRBV6-1
D gene: -
clone size: medium-sized
J gene: TRBJ2-7

CDR3 protein: CASSLPPRTSGRRNEQFF
CDR3 DNA: TGTGCCAGCAGCTTACCCCCTCGGACTAGCGGGAGGAGAAATGAGCAGTTCTTC
CDR3 length: 18
V gene: TRBV11-1
D gene: TRBD2
clone size: -
J gene: TRBJ2-1

CDR3 protein: CSLNNEQFF
CDR3 DNA: TGCAGTTTAAACAATGAGCAGTTCTTC
CDR3 length: 9
V gene: TRBV20-1
D gene: -
clone size: few
J gene: TRBJ2-1

CDR3 protein: CASSLGALGAGQETQYF
CDR3 DNA: TGCGCCAGCAGCTTGGGTGCCCTCGGAGCTGGGCAAGAGACCCAGTACTTC
CDR3 length: 17
V gene: TRBV5-1
D gene: -
clone size: -
J gene: TRBJ2-5

CDR3 protein: CASSFAESPSFYGYTF
CDR3 DNA: TGTGCCAGCAGCTTTGCTGAAAGCCCGTCATTCTATGGCTACACCTTC
CDR3 length: 16
V gene: TRBV5-8
D gene: -
clone size: -
J gene: TRBJ1-2

CDR3 protein: CASSAFVVGGHYGYTF
CDR3 DNA: TGTGCCAGCAGTGCTTTTGTTGTTGGGGGCCACTATGGCTACACCTTC
CDR3 length: 16
V gene: TRBV6-1
D gene: -
clone size: few
J gene: TRBJ1-2

CDR3 protein: CASSAGTPGTPLVNEQYF
CDR3 DNA: TGTGCCAGCAGCGCCGGGACCCCGGGGACTCCCCTGGTTAACGAGCAGTACTTC
CDR3 length: 18
V gene: TRBV9
D gene: -
clone size: many
J gene: TRBJ2-7

CDR3 protein: CSARARTSGLPYEQYF
CDR3 DNA: TGCAGTGCTAGAGCCCGGACTAGCGGCCTCCCCTACGAGCAGTACTTC
CDR3 length: 16
V gene: TRBV20-1
D gene: TRBD2
clone size: many
J gene: TRBJ2-7

CDR3 protein: CASSQERPGLPNQPQHF
CDR3 DNA: TGTGCCAGCAGCCAAGAACGTCCGGGACTGCCTAATCAGCCCCAGCATTTT
CDR3 length: 17
V gene: TRBV3-1
D gene: -
clone size: medium-sized
J gene: TRBJ1-5

CDR3 protein: CASSLAGFTDTQYF
CDR3 DNA: TGTGCCAGCAGCTTAGCGGGCTTCACAGATACGCAGTATTTT
CDR3 length: 14
V gene: TRBV7-2
D gene: -
clone size: many
J gene: TRBJ2-3

CDR3 protein: CASSPKGNEKLFF
CDR3 DNA: TGTGCCAGCTCACCAAAGGGTAATGAAAAACTGTTTTTT
CDR3 length: 13
V gene: TRBV18
D gene: -
clone size: -
J gene: TRBJ1-4

CDR3 protein: CASSTGTVYEQYF
CDR3 DNA: TGCGCCAGCAGCACCGGGACAGTCTACGAGCAGTACTTC
CDR3 length: 13
V gene: TRBV5-1
D gene: TRBD1
clone size: medium-sized
J gene: TRBJ2-7